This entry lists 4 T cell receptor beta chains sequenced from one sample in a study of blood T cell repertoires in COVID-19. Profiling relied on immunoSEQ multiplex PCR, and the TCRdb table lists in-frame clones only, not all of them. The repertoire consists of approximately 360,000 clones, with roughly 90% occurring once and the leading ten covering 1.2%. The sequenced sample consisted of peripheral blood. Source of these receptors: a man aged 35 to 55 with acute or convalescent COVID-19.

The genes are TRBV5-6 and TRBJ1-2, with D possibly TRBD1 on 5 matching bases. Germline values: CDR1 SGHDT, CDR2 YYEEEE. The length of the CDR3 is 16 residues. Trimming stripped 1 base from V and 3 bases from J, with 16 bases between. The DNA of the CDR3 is TGTGCCAGCAGCTTGTACAGCTGGGGCGGTCACTATGGCTACACCTTC. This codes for CASSLYSWGGHYGYTF. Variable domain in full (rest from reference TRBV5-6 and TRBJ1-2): DAGVTQSPTHLIKTRGQQVTLRCSPKSGHDTVSWYQQALGQGPQFIFQYYEEEERQRGNFPDRFSGHQFPNYSSELNVNALLLGDSALYLCASSLYSWGGHYGYTFGSGTRLTVV.

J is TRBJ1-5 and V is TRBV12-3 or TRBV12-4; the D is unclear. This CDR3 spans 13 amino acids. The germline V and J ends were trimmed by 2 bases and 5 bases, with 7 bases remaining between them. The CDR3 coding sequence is TGTGCCAGCAGTTTACGCGGGTATCAGCCCCAGCATTTT. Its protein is CASSLRGYQPQHF.

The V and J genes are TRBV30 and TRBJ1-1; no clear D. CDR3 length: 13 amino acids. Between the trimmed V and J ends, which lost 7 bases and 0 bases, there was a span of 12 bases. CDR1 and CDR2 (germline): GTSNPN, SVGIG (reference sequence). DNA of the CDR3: TGTGCCTTTCGCGACTTGTTGAACACTGAAGCTTTCTTT. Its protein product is CAFRDLLNTEAFF.

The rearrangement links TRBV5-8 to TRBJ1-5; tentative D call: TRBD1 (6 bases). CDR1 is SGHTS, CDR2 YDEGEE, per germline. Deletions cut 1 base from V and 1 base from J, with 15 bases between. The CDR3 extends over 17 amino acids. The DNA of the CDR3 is TGTGCCAGCAGCTTGTTCCAGGGGCGTAGAAGCAATCAGCCCCAGCATTTT. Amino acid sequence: CASSLFQGRRSNQPQHF. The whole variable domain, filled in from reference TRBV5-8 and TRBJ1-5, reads EAGVTQSPTHLIKTRGQQATLRCSPISGHTSVYWYQQALGLGLQFLLWYDEGEERNRGNFPPRFSGRQFPNYSSELNVNALELEDSALYLCASSLFQGRRSNQPQHFGDGTRLSIL.